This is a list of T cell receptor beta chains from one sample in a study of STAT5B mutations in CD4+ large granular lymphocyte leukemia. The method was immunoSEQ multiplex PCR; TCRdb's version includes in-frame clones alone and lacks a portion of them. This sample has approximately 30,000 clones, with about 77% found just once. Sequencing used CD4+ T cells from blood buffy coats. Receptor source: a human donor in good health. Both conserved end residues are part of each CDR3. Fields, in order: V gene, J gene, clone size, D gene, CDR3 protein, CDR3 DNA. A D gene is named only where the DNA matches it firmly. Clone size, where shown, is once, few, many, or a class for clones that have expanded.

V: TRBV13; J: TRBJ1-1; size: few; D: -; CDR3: CASSSMRGTENTEAFF; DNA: TGTGCCAGCAGCTCGATGAGAGGGACGGAGAACACTGAAGCTTTCTTT
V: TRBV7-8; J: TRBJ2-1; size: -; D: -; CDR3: CASSSYRFSSYNEQFF; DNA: TGTGCCAGCAGCTCGTACAGGTTCTCCTCCTACAATGAGCAGTTCTTC
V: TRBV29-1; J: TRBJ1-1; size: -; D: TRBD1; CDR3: CSVEEATGGTEAFF; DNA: TGCAGCGTTGAAGAGGCGACAGGGGGCACTGAAGCTTTCTTT
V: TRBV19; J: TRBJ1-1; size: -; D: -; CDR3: CASIPGVLLNTEAFF; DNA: TGTGCCAGTATCCCTGGGGTCCTCCTGAACACTGAAGCTTTCTTT
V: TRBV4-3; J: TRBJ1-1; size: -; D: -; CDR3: CASSQVLRGETEAFF; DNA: TGCGCCAGCAGCCAAGTGTTGCGGGGAGAGACTGAAGCTTTCTTT
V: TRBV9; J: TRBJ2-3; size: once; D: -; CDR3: CASSVVGDTDTQYF; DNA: TGTGCCAGCAGCGTAGTAGGGGACACAGATACGCAGTATTTT
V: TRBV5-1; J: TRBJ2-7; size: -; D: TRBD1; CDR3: CASSSSSGTGSYEQYF; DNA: TGCGCCAGCAGCTCATCGTCCGGGACAGGGTCCTACGAGCAGTACTTC
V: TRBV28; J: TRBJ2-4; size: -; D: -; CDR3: CASSLGGSSKNIQYF; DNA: TGTGCCAGCAGTTTAGGTGGATCCTCCAAAAACATTCAGTACTTC
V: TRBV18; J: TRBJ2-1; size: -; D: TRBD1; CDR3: CASSRSTGSSYNEQFF; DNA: TGTGCCAGCTCACGATCGACAGGGTCCTCCTACAATGAGCAGTTCTTC
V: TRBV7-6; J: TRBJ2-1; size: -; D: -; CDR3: CASSLLRGPGTITDEQFF; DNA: TGTGCCAGCAGCTTACTGAGGGGCCCGGGAACGATCACGGATGAGCAGTTCTTC
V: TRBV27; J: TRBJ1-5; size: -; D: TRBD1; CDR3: CASRPGQGNQPQHF; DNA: TGTGCCAGCAGGCCAGGACAGGGCAATCAGCCCCAGCATTTT
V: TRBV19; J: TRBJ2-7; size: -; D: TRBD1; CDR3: CASSSGPGGVYEQYF; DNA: TGTGCCAGTAGTTCCGGACCAGGGGGTGTCTACGAGCAGTACTTC
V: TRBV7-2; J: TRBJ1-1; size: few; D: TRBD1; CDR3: CASSSKLPGQGAFF; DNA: TGTGCCAGCAGCTCAAAGTTGCCGGGACAGGGAGCTTTCTTT
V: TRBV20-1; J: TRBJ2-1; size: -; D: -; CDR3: CSAWDYNEQFF; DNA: TGCAGTGCCTGGGACTACAATGAGCAGTTCTTC
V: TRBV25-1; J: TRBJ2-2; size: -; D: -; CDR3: CASSLLASAGELFF; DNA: TGTGCCAGCAGTTTATTAGCTTCCGCCGGGGAGCTGTTTTTT
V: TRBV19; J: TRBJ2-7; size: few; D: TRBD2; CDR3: CASSPRREGGQYF; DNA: TGTGCCAGTAGTCCCCGTCGGGAGGGCGGGCAGTACTTC
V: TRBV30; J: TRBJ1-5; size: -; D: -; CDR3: CAWSAGSNQPQHF; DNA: TGTGCCTGGAGTGCGGGGAGCAATCAGCCCCAGCATTTT
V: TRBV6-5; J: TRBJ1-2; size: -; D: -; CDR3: CASSYGQLIGGYTF; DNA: TGTGCCAGCAGTTACGGACAGCTTATCGGAGGCTACACCTTC
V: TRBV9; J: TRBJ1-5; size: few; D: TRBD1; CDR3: CASSVKKGALYQPQHF; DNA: TGTGCCAGCAGCGTAAAAAAGGGGGCTCTCTATCAGCCCCAGCATTTT
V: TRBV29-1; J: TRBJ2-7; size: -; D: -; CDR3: CSVARASEQYF; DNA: TGCAGCGTTGCAAGGGCCAGCGAGCAGTACTTC
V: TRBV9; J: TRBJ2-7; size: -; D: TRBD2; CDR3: CASSVVAGIGEQYF; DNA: TGTGCCAGCAGCGTAGTAGCGGGAATAGGGGAGCAGTACTTC
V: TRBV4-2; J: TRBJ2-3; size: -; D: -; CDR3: CASSQALPGDTQYF; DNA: TGTGCCAGCAGCCAAGCCCTTCCGGGCGATACGCAGTATTTT
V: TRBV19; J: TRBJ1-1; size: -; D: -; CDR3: CASSMNSMNTEAFF; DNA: TGTGCCAGTAGTATGAACAGTATGAACACTGAAGCTTTCTTT
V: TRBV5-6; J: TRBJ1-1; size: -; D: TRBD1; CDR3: CATKPGTGVRNTEAFF; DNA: TGTGCCACCAAGCCAGGGACAGGCGTCAGGAACACTGAAGCTTTCTTT
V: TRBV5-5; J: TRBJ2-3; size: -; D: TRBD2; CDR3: CASSSAGVPSSTDTQYF; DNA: TGTGCCAGCAGCTCAGCGGGGGTGCCTTCTAGCACAGATACGCAGTATTTT
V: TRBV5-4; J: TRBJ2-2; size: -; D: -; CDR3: CASSLDQASEHLFF; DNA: TGTGCCAGCAGCTTGGACCAGGCGTCGGAGCACCTGTTTTTT
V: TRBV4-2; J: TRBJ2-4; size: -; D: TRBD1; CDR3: CASNPTGADIQYF; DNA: TGTGCCAGCAACCCGACAGGGGCGGACATTCAGTACTTC
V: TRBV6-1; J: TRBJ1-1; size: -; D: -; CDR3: CASSEMVNTEAFF; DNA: TGTGCCAGCAGTGAAATGGTGAACACTGAAGCTTTCTTT
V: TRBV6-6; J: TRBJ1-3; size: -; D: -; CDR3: CASSYMRGSSGNTIYF; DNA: TGTGCCAGCAGTTACATGCGGGGGAGCTCTGGAAACACCATATATTTT
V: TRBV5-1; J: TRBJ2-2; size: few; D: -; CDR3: CASSLAATGELFF; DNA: TGCGCCAGCAGCTTGGCGGCCACCGGGGAGCTGTTTTTT
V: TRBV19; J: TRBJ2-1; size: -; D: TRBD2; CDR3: CASRGLALLNEQFF; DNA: TGTGCCAGTAGAGGACTAGCGCTACTCAATGAGCAGTTCTTC
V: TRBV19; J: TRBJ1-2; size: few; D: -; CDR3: CASSILQGRRGYTF; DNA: TGTGCCAGTAGTATCCTACAGGGACGTAGAGGCTACACCTTC
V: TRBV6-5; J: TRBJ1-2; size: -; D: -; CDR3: CASRVGAGANYGYTF; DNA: TGTGCCAGCAGAGTTGGGGCTGGGGCCAACTATGGCTACACCTTC
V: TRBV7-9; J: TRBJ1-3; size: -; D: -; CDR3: CASSLAKGNTIYF; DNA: TGTGCCAGCAGCTTAGCGAAGGGAAACACCATATATTTT
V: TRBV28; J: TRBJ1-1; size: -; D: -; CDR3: CASSLWGGNTEAFF; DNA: TGTGCCAGCAGTTTATGGGGGGGAAACACTGAAGCTTTCTTT
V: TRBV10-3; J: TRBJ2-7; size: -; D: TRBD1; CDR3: CAISDPGTGLWTEQYF; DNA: TGTGCCATCAGTGACCCGGGGACAGGGCTATGGACCGAGCAGTACTTC
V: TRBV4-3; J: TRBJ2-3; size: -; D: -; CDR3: CASSPQGSADTQYF; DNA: TGCGCCAGCAGCCCCCAAGGGTCCGCAGATACGCAGTATTTT
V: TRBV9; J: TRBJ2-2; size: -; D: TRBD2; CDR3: CASSRLAGGSTGELFF; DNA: TGTGCCAGCAGCCGACTAGCGGGGGGCTCAACCGGGGAGCTGTTTTTT
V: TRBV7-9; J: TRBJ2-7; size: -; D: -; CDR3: CASSLEAGGYEQYF; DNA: TGTGCCAGCAGCTTAGAAGCCGGGGGTTACGAGCAGTACTTC
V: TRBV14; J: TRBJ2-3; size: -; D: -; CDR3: CASSPHLSTDTQYF; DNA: TGTGCCAGCAGCCCCCATCTTAGCACAGATACGCAGTATTTT
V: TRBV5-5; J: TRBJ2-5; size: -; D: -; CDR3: CASSARLTGETQYF; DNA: TGTGCCAGCAGCGCCAGACTCACGGGGGAGACCCAGTACTTC
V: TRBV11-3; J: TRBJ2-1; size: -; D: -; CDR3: CASSWGGEDNEQFF; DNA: TGTGCCAGCAGCTGGGGAGGAGAGGACAATGAGCAGTTCTTC
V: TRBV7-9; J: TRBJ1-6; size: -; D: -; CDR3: CASSPGGGADLSSPLHF; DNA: TGTGCCAGCAGCCCCGGTGGGGGGGCCGATTTATCTTCACCCCTCCACTTT
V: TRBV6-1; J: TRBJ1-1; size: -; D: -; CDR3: CASSDMRRGGEAFF; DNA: TGTGCCAGCAGTGATATGAGGAGAGGGGGTGAAGCTTTCTTT
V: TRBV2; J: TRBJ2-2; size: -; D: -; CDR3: CASTEQGSAGELFF; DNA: TGTGCCAGCACTGAGCAGGGGTCGGCCGGGGAGCTGTTTTTT
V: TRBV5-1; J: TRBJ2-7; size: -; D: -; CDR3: CASSLGGEVSYEQYF; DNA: TGCGCCAGCAGCCTGGGGGGCGAAGTATCCTACGAGCAGTACTTC
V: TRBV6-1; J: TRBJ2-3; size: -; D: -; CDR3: CASIQIGGGTDTQYF; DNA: TGTGCCAGCATTCAAATAGGGGGAGGCACAGATACGCAGTATTTT
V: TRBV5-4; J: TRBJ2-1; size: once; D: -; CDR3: CASSSSSATNYNEQFF; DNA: TGTGCCAGCAGCTCCTCCTCAGCTACCAACTACAATGAGCAGTTCTTC
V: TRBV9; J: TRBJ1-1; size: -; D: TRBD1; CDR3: CASSPRQGRTEAFF; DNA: TGTGCCAGCAGCCCCCGACAGGGCAGAACTGAAGCTTTCTTT
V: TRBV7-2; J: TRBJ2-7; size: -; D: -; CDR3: CASSLGTHGGQYF; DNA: TGTGCCAGCAGCTTAGGTACTCACGGTGGGCAGTACTTC
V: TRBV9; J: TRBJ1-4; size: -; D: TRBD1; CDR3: CASSQTGGSGEKLFF; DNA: TGTGCCAGCAGCCAGACAGGGGGCAGTGGTGAAAAACTGTTTTTT
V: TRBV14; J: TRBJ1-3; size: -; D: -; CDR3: CASSQNPGNTIYF; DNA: TGTGCCAGCAGCCAAAACCCTGGAAACACCATATATTTT
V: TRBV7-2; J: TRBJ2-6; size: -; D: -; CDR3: CASSYRVGANVLTF; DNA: TGTGCCAGCTCCTACAGGGTCGGGGCCAACGTCCTGACTTTC
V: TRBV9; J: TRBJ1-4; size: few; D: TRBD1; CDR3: CASSGPQDRVATNEKLFF; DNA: TGTGCCAGCAGCGGACCTCAGGACAGGGTTGCAACTAATGAAAAACTGTTTTTT
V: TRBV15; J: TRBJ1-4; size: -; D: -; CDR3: CATSRDGGVEKLFF; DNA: TGTGCCACCAGCAGAGATGGAGGGGTTGAAAAACTGTTTTTT
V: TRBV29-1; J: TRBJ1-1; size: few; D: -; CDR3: CSVLTGWTEAFF; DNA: TGCAGCGTCCTAACAGGGTGGACTGAAGCTTTCTTT
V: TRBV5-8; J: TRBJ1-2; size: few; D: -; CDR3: CASSSYQIGYTF; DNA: TGTGCCAGCAGCTCCTATCAAATTGGCTACACCTTC
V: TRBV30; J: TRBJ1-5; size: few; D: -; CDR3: CAWSARGYSNQPQHF; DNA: TGTGCCTGGAGTGCGAGGGGGTATAGCAATCAGCCCCAGCATTTT
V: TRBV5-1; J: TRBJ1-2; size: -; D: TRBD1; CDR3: CASSLTGAGYTF; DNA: TGCGCCAGCAGCTTAACAGGGGCCGGCTACACCTTC